The 11 T cell receptor beta chains in this list originate from one sample, sequenced in a study of cytomegalovirus exposure and HLA in healthy donors. 13 Jbeta primers and 60 Vbeta primers were used for the PCR. Assay used: immunoSEQ multiplex PCR; TCRdb lists only in-frame clones, some missing. The specimen's table records more than 95,000 clones. The sequenced material came from PBMCs. Receptor source: a man aged 30 to 39 in good health and CMV-seronegative.

V gene TRBV7-9 combines with J gene TRBJ2-2, with 7 bases aligning to TRBD1. Germline CDR1 and CDR2: SEHNR and FQNEAQ (reference sequence). The CDR3 is 14 amino acids. V lost 10 bases to trimming and J lost 0 bases; unmatched junction nucleotides: 5. The CDR3 spells CATTGTANTGELFF. In DNA, the CDR3 is TGTGCCACCACCGGGACAGCGAACACCGGGGAGCTGTTTTTT.

The J gene is TRBJ2-5, the V gene TRBV5-8, with D possibly being TRBD1 (6 bases). The CDR3 extends over 14 amino acids. The V end was cut by 3 bases, the J end by 3 bases, with 12 bases between. Germline V lookup: CDR1 SGHTS, CDR2 YDEGEE. CDR3 loop: CASSSRGRKETQYF. The CDR3 DNA reads TGTGCCAGCAGCTCCAGGGGAAGAAAAGAGACCCAGTACTTC.

Here the CDR3 DNA reads TGTGCCAGCAGTTTGGGAGGGATACAAGAGACCCAGTACTTC. As protein: CASSLGGIQETQYF. The chain joins TRBV27 to TRBJ2-5; 7 bases match TRBD2. The CDR3 runs to 14 residues. V trimming: 3 bases; J trimming: 2 bases; junction bases outside the gene matches: 3. Per germline, CDR1 MNHEY and CDR2 SMNVEV (reference sequence).

The genes are TRBV2 and TRBJ1-1; tentatively, D is TRBD1 (6 bases). This CDR3 comprises 15 residues. CDR1 and CDR2 (germline): SNHLY, FYNNEI. V was trimmed by 10 bases and J by 9 bases, leaving 27 bases between them. CDR3 DNA sequence: TGTGCCACGGGAATAACGGGGGGCGATCAGTCTAAAGCTTTCTTT. The encoded protein is CATGITGGDQSKAFF.

The CDR3 nucleotides read TGCGCCAGCAGCCAATCCTCTAGCACTGAAGCTTTCTTT. It yields the protein CASSQSSSTEAFF. The J gene is TRBJ1-1, the V gene TRBV4-1, with no clear D. The CDR3 covers 13 residues. The germline V gene has CDR1 MGHRA and CDR2 YSYEKL. Trimming took 2 bases from V and 4 from J, leaving 8 bases between them.

The chain has TRBV2 and TRBJ2-7; no firm D call. The V gene lost 11 bases and the J gene lost 1 base, with 12 bases spanning the gap. Germline CDR1 SNHLY, CDR2 FYNNEI. This CDR3 spans 12 amino acids. CDR3 loop: CAGTALSYEQYF. The DNA of the CDR3 is TGTGCCGGCACAGCGCTTTCCTACGAGCAGTACTTC.

The chain combines TRBV5-5 with TRBJ2-1, with D maybe TRBD2 (5 bases). V shed 1 base and J shed 5 bases, with 16 bases lying between them. From germline, CDR1 is SGHKS and CDR2 YYEKEE (reference sequence). The CDR3 consists of 16 residues. CDR3 region: CASSLYGVGRNNEQFF. In nucleotides, the CDR3 is TGTGCCAGCAGCTTGTACGGGGTGGGCAGAAACAATGAGCAGTTCTTC.

The gene calls are TRBV30 and TRBJ1-3; TRBD1 might be the D (6 bases). The CDR3 extends over 15 amino acids. Germline V lookup: CDR1 GTSNPN, CDR2 SVGIG (reference sequence). With 2 bases removed from V and 0 bases from J, the gap between germline ends came to 11 bases. As DNA, the CDR3 is TGTGCCTGGAGTTTTCAACAGGGCTCTGGAAACACCATATATTTT. As protein: CAWSFQQGSGNTIYF.

V and J are TRBV5-1 and TRBJ2-5; D gene ambiguous. This CDR3 comprises 14 residues. V lost 3 bases to trimming and J lost 5 bases, with 14 bases between them. CDR1 is SGHRS and CDR2 is YFSETQ in the germline V gene. CDR3 protein: CASSYPTSWETQYF. The CDR3 nucleotides read TGCGCCAGCAGCTATCCGACATCCTGGGAGACCCAGTACTTC.

The chain employs TRBV29-1 and TRBJ2-3, with D perhaps TRBD2 (6 bases). This CDR3 is built from 12 residues. Germline-derived CDR1 and CDR2 are SQVTM and ANQGSEA. The germline V and J ends were trimmed by 6 bases and 3 bases, with 10 bases remaining between them. CDR3 in DNA: TGCAGCGTACTGGAGGGAACAGATACGCAGTATTTT. It translates to CSVLEGTDTQYF.

The chain is built from TRBV18 and TRBJ1-1; 7 bases match TRBD1. The J segment lost 5 bases and the V segment lost 4 bases, leaving 13 bases of the junction unmatched. The CDR3 sequence is 16 residues long. Germline CDR1 KGHSH, CDR2 LQKENI. The CDR3 DNA follows: TGTGCCAGCTCACTCATTCCGGACAGGATGGGAACTGAAGCTTTCTTT. It specifies CASSLIPDRMGTEAFF.